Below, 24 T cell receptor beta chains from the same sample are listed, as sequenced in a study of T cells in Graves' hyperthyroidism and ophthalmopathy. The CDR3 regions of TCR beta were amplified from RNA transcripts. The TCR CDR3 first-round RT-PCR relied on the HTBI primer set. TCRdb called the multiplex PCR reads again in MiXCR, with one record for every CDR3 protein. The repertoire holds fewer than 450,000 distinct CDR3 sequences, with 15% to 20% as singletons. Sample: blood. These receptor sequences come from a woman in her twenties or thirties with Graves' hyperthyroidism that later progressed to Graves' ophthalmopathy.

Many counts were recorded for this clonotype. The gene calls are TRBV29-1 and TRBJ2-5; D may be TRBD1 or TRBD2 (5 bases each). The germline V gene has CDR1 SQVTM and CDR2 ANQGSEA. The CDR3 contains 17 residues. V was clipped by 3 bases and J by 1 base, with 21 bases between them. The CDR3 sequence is CSVEFLRGVSLQETQYF. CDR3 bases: TGCAGCGTTGAGTTTTTGAGGGGCGTCAGCCTCCAAGAGACCCAGTACTTC.

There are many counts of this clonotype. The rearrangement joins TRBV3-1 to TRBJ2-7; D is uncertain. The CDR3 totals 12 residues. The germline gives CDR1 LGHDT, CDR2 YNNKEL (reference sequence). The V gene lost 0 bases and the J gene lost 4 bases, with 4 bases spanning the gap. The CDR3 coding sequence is TGTGCCAGCAGCCAAGATGATTACGAGCAGTACTTC. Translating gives CASSQDDYEQYF.

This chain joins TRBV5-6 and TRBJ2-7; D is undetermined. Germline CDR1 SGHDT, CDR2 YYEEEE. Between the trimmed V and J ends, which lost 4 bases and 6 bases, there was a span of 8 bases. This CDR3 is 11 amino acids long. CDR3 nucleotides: TGTGCCAGCAGCCTACAATCCGAGCAGTACTTC. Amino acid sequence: CASSLQSEQYF.

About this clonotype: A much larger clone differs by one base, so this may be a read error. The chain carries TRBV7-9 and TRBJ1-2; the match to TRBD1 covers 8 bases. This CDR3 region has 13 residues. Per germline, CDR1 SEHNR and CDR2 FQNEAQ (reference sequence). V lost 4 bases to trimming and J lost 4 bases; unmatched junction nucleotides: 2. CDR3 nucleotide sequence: TGTGCCAGCAGCTCGGACAGGGCCTATGGCTACACCTTC. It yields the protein CASSSDRAYGYTF.

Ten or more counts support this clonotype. CDR3 region: CASTPRGRGYQETQYF. CDR3 nucleotides: TGTGCCAGCACCCCAAGGGGCAGGGGTTATCAAGAGACCCAGTACTTC. The genes are TRBV28 and TRBJ2-5, with D perhaps TRBD1 (6 bases). V was clipped by 7 bases and J by 2 bases, with 20 bases between them. This CDR3 comprises 16 residues. CDR1 is MDHEN, CDR2 SYDVKM, per germline.

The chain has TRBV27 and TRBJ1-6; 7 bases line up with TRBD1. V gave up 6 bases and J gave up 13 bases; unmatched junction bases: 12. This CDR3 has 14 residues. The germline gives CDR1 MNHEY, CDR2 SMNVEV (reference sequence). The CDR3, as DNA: TGTGCCAGCAGGCCCAGGGGGGGCCTTATCCCCCTCCACTTT. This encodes CASRPRGGLIPLHF.

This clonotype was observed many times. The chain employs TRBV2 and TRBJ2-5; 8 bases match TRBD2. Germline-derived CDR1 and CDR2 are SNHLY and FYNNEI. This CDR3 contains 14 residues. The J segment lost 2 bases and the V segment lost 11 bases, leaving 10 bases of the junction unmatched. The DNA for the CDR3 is TGTGCCGGACGTCCGGGAGGGAGACAAGAGACCCAGTACTTC. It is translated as CAGRPGGRQETQYF.

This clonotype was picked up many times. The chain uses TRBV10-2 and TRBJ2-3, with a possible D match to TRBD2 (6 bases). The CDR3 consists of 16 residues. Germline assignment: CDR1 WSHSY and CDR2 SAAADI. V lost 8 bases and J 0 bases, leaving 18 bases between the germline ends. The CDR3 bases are TGCGCCAGCCTTGTAAGACCGGGGGAGAGCACAGATACGCAGTATTTT. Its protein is CASLVRPGESTDTQYF.

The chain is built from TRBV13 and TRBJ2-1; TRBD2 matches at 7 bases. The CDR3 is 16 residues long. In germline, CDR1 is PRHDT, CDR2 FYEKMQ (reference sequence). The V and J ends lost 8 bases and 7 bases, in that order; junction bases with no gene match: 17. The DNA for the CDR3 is TGTGCCAGCTCCCCCGGCCAAGCGGGACCACATAATGAGCAGTTCTTC. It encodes CASSPGQAGPHNEQFF. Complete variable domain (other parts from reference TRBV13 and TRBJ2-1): AAGVIQSPRHLIKEKRETATLKCYPIPRHDTVYWYQQGPGQDPQFLISFYEKMQSDKGSIPDRFSAQQFSDYHSELNMSSLELGDSALYFCASSPGQAGPHNEQFFGPGTRLTVL.

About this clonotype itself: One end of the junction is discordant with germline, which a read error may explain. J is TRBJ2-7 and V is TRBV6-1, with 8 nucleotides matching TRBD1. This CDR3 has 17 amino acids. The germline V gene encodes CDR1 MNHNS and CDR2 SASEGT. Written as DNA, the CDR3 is TGTGCCAGCTCAGTATCCCCACCGGGACAGGATACCTACGAGCATTACTTC. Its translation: CASSVSPPGQDTYEHYF.

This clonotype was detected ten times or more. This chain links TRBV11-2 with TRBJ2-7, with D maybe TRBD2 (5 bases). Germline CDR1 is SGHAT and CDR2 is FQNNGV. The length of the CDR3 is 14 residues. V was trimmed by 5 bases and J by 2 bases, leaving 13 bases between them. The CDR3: CASSTTRKTYEQYF. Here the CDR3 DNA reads TGTGCCAGCAGCACAACTAGAAAGACCTACGAGCAGTACTTC.

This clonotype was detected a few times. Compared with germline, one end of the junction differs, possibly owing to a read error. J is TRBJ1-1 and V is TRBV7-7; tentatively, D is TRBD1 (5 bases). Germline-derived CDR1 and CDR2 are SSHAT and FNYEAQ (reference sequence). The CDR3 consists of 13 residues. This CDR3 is CASSFREGAEAFF. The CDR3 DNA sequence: TGTGCTAGCAGCTTCAGGGAGGGCGCTGAAGCTTTCTTT.

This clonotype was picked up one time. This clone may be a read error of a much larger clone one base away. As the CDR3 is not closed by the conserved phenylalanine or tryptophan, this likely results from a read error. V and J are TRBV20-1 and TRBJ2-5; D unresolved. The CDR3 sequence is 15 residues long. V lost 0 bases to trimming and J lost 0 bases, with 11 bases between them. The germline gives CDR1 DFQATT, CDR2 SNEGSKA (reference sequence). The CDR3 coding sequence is TGCAGTGCTAGAGATTCCGGACGGGACCAAGAGACCCAGTACTCC. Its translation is CSARDSGRDQETQYS.

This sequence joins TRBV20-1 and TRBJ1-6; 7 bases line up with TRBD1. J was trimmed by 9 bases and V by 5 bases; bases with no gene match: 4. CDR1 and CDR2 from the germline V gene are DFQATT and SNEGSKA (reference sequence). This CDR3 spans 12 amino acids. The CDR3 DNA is TGCAGTGCTTCGGGGACAGCTTCACCCCTCCACTTT. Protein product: CSASGTASPLHF.

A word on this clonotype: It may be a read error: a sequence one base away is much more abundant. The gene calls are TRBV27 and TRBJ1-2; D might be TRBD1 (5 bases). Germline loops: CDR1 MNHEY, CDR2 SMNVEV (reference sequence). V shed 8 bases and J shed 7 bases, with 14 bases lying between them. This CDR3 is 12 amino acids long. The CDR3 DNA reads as TGTGCCAGCGGTTCGGGGCCTTCTGGCTACACCTTC. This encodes CASGSGPSGYTF.

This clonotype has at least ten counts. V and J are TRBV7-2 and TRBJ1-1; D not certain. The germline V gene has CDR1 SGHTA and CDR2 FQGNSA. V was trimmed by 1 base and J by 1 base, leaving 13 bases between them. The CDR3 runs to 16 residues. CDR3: CASSLEGLGWNTEAFF. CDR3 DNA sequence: TGTGCCAGCAGCTTAGAAGGTCTGGGTTGGAACACTGAAGCTTTCTTT.

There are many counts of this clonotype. The CDR3 nucleotides are TGTGCCAGTAGCCTCATGGGTACGGGAGTTAAAGAGACCCAGTACTTC. It codes for CASSLMGTGVKETQYF. The rearrangement links TRBV28 to TRBJ2-5, with D possibly TRBD2 on 6 matching bases. The CDR3 contains 16 residues. V lost 9 bases and J lost 3, with 23 bases in between. The germline V gene encodes CDR1 MDHEN and CDR2 SYDVKM.

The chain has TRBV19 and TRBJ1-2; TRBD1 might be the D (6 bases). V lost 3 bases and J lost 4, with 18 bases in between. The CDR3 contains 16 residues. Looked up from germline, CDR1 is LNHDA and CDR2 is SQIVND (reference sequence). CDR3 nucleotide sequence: TGTGCCAGTAGTATTGGTCTGGGGGGCTACGGCTATGGCTACACCTTC. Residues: CASSIGLGGYGYGYTF.

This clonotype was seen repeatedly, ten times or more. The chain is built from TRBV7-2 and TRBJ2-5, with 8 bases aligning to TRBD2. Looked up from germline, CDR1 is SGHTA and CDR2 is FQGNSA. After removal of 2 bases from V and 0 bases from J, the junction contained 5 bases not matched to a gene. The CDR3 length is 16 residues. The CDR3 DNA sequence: TGTGCCAGCAGCTTACTAGGCGGGGGGTACCAAGAGACCCAGTACTTC. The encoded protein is CASSLLGGGYQETQYF.

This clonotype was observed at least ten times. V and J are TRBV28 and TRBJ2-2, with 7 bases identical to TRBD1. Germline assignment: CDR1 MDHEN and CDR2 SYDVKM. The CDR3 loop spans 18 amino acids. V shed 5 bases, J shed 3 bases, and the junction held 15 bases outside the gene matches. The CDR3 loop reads CASSTDRVRESYTGELFF. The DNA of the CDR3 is TGTGCCAGCAGTACAGACAGGGTCAGGGAAAGTTACACCGGGGAGCTGTTTTTT.

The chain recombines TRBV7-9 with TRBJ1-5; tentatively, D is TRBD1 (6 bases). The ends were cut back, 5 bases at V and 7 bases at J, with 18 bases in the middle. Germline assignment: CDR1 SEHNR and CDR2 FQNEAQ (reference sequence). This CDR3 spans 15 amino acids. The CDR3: CASSLQGLERQPQHF. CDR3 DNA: TGTGCCAGCAGCCTACAGGGACTTGAGAGGCAGCCCCAGCATTTT. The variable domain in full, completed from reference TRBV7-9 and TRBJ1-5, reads DTGVSQNPRHKITKRGQNVTFRCDPISEHNRLYWYRQTLGQGPEFLTYFQNEAQLEKSRLLSDRFSAERPKGSFSTLEIQRTEQGDSAMYLCASSLQGLERQPQHFGDGTRLSIL.

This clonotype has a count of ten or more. The CDR3 loop is CASTTDRGNYEQYF. The CDR3 DNA reads as TGTGCCAGCACCACGGACAGGGGTAATTACGAGCAGTACTTC. This chain joins TRBV6-1 and TRBJ2-7, with 9 nucleotides matching TRBD1. The V segment lost 7 bases and the J segment 4 bases; nucleotides outside the gene matches: 8. Per germline, CDR1 MNHNS and CDR2 SASEGT. The CDR3 length is 14 residues.

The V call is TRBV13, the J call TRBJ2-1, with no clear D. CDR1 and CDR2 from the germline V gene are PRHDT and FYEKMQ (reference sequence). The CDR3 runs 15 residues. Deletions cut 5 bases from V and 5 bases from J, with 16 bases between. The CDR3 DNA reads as TGTGCCAGCAGCCCCCGCGGTGGACGTGACAATGAGCAGTTCTTC. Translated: CASSPRGGRDNEQFF.

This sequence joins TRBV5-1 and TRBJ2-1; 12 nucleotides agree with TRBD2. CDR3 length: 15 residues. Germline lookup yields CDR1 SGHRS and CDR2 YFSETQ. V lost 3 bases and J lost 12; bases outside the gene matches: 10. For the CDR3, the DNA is TGCGCCAGCAGCTCCCCGACTAGCGGGAGTTGGGGGCAGTTCTTC. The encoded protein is CASSSPTSGSWGQFF.